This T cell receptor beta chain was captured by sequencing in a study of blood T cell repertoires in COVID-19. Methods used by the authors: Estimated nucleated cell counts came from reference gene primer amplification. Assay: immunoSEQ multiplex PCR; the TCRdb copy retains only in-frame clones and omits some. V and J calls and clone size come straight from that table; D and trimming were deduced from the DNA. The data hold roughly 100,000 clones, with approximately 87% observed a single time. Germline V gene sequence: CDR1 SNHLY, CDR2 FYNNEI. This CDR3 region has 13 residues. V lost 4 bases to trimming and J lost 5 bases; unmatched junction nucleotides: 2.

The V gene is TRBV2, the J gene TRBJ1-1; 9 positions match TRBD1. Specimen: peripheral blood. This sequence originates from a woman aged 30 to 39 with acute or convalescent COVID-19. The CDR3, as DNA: TGTGCCAGCAGTGCCGACAGGGGGACTGAAGCTTTCTTT. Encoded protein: CASSADRGTEAFF. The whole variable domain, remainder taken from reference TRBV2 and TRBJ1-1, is EPEVTQTPSHQVTQMGQEVILRCVPISNHLYFYWYRQILGQKVEFLVSFYNNEISEKSEIFDDQFSVERPDGSNFTLKIRSTKLEDSAMYFCASSADRGTEAFFGQGTRLTVV.